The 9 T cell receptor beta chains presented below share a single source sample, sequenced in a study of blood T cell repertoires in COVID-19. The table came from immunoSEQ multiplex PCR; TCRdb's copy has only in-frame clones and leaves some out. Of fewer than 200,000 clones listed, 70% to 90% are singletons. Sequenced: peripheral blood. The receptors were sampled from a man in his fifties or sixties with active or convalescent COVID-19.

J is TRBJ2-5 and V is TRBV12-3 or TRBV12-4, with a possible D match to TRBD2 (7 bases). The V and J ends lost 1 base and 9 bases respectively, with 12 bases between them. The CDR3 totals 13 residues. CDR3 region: CASSLGGGASQYF. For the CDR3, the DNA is TGTGCCAGCAGTTTAGGAGGGGGGGCTTCCCAGTACTTC.

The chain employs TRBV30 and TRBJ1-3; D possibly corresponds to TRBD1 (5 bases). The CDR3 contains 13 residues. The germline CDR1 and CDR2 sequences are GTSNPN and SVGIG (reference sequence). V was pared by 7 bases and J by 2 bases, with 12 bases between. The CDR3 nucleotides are TGTGCCTCGCTCCAGGGTGCTGGAAACACCATATATTTT. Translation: CASLQGAGNTIYF.

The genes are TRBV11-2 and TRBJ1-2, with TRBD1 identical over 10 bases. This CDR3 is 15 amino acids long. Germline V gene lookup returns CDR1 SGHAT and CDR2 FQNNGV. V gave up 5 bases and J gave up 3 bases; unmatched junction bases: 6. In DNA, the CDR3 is TGTGCCAGCAGCCTTGTGGGGACAGGGGACTATGGCTACACCTTC. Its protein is CASSLVGTGDYGYTF.

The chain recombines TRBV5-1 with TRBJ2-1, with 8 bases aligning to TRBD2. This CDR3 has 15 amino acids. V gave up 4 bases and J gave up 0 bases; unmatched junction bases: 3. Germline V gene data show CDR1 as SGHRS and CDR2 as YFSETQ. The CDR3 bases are TGCGCCAGCAGCCAGGGACTAGTCTCCTACAATGAGCAGTTCTTC. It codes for CASSQGLVSYNEQFF.

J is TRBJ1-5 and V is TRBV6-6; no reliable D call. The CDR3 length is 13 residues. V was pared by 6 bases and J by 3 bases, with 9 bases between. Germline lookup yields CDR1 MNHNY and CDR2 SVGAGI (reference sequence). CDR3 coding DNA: TGTGCCAGCAGCACGGGAGTCAATCAGCCCCAGCATTTT. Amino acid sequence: CASSTGVNQPQHF.

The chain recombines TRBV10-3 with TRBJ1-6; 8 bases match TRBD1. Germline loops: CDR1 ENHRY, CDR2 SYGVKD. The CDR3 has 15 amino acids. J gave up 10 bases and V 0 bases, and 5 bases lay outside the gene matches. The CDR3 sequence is CAISESTTGASPLHF. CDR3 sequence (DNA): TGTGCCATCAGTGAGTCTACGACAGGGGCCTCACCCCTCCACTTT.

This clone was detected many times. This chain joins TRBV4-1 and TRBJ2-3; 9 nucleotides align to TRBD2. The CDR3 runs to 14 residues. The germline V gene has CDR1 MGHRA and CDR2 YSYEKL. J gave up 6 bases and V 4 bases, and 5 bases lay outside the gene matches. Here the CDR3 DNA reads TGCGCCAGCAGCCTATCTAGCGGGGCGGATACGCAGTATTTT. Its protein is CASSLSSGADTQYF.

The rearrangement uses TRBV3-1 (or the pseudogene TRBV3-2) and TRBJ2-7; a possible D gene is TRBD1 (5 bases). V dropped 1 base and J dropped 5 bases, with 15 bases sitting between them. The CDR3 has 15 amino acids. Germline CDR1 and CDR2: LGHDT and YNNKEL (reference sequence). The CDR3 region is CASSQVGQKRDEQYF. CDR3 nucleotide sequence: TGTGCCAGCAGCCAAGTCGGACAAAAACGCGACGAGCAGTACTTC.

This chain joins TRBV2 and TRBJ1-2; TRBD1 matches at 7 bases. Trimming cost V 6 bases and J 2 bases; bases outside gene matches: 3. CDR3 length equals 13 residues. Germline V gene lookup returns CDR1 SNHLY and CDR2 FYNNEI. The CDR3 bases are TGTGCCAGCAGGGGGGACAGCAACTATGGCTACACCTTC. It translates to CASRGDSNYGYTF.